One T cell receptor beta chain is described in this entry. CDR1 is LNHNV and CDR2 is YYDKDF in the germline V gene (reference sequence). The CDR3 sequence is 19 residues long. V lost 8 bases, J lost 0 bases, and 18 bases stayed unmatched. The data originate from a study of blood T cell repertoires in COVID-19. Study-wide background: The cDNA or gDNA used as material had been derived from T cells, B-cell-depleted T cells, or PBMCs.

Using immunoSEQ multiplex PCR, the repertoire was profiled, and TCRdb retains in-frame clones only, with some absent. The table has just over 350,000 clones, roughly 87% seen once. In Cohort 3, a recovered donor had either two negative PCRs, clearance, or symptom resolution. Material for sequencing was PBMCs or T cells enriched from blood (not recorded which). The TCR originated in a woman in her twenties or thirties who had recovered from COVID-19. V usage is TRBV15 and J usage is TRBJ2-1; the match to TRBD2 covers 8 bases. The CDR3 sequence: CATRQSGSIPTSSYNEQFF. The CDR3 bases are TGTGCCACCCGCCAAAGCGGGAGTATCCCCACAAGCTCCTACAATGAGCAGTTCTTC.